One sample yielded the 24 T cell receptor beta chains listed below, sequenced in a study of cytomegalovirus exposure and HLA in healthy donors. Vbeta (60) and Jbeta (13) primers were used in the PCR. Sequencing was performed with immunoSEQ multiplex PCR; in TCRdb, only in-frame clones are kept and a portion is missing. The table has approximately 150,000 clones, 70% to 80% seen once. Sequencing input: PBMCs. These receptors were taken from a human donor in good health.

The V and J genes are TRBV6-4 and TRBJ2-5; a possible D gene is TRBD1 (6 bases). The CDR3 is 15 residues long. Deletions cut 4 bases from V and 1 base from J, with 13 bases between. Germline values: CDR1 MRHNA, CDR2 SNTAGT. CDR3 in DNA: TGTGCCAGCAGTGCTGATAACAGGGCCCAAGAGACCCAGTACTTC. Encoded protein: CASSADNRAQETQYF.

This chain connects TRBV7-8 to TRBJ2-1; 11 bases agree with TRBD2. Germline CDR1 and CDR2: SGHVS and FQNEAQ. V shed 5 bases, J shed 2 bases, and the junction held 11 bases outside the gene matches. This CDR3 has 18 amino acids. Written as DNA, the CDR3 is TGTGCCAGCAGCCTATCCTGGACTAGCGGGCTGACCTACAATGAGCAGTTCTTC. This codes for CASSLSWTSGLTYNEQFF.

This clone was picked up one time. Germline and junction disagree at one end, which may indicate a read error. The CDR3 spells CTSSSSGPGTDTQYF. The CDR3 DNA follows: TGCACCAGCAGCTCTAGCGGTCCCGGCACAGATACGCAGTATTTT. The chain joins TRBV5-1 to TRBJ2-3, with 7 bases fitting TRBD2. Germline V CDR1 and CDR2: SGHRS, YFSETQ. This CDR3 contains 15 residues.

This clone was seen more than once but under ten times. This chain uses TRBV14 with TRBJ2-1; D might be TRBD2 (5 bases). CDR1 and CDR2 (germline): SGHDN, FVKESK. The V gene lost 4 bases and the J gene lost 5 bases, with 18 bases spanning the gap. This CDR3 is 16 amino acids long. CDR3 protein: CASSPPEGRWDNEQFF. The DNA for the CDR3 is TGTGCCAGCAGCCCCCCTGAGGGCAGGTGGGACAATGAGCAGTTCTTC.

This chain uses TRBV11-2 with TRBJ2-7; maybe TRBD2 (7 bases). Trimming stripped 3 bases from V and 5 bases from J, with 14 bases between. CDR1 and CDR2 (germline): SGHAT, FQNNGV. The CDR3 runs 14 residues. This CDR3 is CASSFRGAGHEQYF. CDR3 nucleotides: TGTGCCAGCAGCTTTCGGGGGGCTGGCCACGAGCAGTACTTC.

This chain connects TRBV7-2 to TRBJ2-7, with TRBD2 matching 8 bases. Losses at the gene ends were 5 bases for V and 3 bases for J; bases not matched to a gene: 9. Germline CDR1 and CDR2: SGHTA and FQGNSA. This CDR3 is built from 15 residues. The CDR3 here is CASSPLAERGYEQYF. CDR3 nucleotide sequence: TGTGCCAGCAGCCCACTAGCGGAGAGGGGCTACGAGCAGTACTTC.

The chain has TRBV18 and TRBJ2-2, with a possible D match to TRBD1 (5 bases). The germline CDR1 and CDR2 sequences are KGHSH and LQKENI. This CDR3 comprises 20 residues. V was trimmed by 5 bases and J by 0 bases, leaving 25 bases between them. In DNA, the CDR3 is TGTGCCAGCTCATTGCTGGCAGGGCCTTCGGATTTAACGAACACCGGGGAGCTGTTTTTT. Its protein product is CASSLLAGPSDLTNTGELFF.

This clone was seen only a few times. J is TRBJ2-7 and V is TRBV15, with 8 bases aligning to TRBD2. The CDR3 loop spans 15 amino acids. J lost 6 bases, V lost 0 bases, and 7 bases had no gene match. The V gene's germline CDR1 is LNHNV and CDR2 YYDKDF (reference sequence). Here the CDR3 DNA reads TGTGCCACCAGCAGAGATCGTTCGGGGGGGTCCGAGCAGTACTTC. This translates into CATSRDRSGGSEQYF.

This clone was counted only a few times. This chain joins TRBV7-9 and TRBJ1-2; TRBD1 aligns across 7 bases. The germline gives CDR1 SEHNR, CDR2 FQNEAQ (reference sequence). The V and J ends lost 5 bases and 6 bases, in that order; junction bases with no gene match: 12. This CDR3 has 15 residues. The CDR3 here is CASSHTGDPADGYTF. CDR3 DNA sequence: TGTGCCAGCAGCCACACAGGGGACCCGGCGGATGGCTACACCTTC.

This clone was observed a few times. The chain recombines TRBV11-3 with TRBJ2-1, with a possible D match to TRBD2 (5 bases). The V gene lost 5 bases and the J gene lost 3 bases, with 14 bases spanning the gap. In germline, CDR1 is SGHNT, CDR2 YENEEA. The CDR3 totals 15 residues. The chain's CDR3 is CASSRSGIHYNEQFF. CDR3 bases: TGTGCCAGCAGCAGAAGCGGAATTCACTACAATGAGCAGTTCTTC.

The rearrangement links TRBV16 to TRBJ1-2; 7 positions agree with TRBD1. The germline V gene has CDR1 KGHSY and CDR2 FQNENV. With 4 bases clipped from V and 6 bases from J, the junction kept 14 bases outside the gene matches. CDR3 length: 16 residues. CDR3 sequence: CASSLNPGQDLNGYTF. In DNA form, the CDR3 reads TGTGCCAGCAGCCTGAACCCCGGACAGGACTTAAATGGCTACACCTTC. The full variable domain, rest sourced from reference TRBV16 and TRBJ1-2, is GEEVAQTPKHLVRGEGQKAKLYCAPIKGHSYVFWYQQVLKNEFKFLISFQNENVFDETGMPKERFSAKCLPNSPCSLEIQATKLEDSAVYFCASSLNPGQDLNGYTFGSGTRLTVV.

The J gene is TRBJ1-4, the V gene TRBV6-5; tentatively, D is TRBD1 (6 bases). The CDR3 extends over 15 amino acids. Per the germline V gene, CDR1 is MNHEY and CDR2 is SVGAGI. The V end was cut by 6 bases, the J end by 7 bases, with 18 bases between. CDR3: CASSRQQGGGEKLFF. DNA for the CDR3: TGTGCCAGCAGCAGACAACAGGGCGGGGGTGAAAAACTGTTTTTT.

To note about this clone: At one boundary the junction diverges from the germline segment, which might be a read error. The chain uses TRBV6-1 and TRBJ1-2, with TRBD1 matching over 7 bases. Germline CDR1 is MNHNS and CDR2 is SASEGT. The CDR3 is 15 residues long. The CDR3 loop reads CASSDTGTDTYGYPF. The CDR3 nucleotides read TGTGCCAGCAGTGACACCGGGACAGACACTTATGGCTACCCCTTC.

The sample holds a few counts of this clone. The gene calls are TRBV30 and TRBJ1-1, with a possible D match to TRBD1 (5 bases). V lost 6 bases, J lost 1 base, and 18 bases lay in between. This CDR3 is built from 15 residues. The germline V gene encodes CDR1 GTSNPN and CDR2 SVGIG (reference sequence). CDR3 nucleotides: TGTGCCTGCCCGGATTTGGGGGGGACGAACACTGAAGCTTTCTTT. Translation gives CACPDLGGTNTEAFF.

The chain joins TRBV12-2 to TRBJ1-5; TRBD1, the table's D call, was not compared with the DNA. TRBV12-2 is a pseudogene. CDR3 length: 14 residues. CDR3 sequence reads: CASRSGGGDQPQHF. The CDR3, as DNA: TGTGCAAGTCGCTCAGGGGGCGGAGATCAGCCCCAGCATTTT.

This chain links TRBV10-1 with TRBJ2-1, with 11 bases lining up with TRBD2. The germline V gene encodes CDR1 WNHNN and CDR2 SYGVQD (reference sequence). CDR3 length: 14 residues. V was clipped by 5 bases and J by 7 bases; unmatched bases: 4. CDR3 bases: TGCGCCAGCAGTAAACTAGCGGGAGATAATGAGCAGTTCTTC. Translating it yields CASSKLAGDNEQFF.

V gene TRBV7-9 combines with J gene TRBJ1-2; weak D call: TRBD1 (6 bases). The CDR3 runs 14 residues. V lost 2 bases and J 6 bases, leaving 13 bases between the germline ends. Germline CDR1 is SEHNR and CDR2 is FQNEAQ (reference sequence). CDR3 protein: CASSLLTGKNGYTF. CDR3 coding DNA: TGTGCCAGCAGCTTACTTACAGGGAAGAATGGCTACACCTTC. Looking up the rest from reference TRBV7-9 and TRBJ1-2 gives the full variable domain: DTGVSQNPRHKITKRGQNVTFRCDPISEHNRLYWYRQTLGQGPEFLTYFQNEAQLEKSRLLSDRFSAERPKGSFSTLEIQRTEQGDSAMYLCASSLLTGKNGYTFGSGTRLTVV.

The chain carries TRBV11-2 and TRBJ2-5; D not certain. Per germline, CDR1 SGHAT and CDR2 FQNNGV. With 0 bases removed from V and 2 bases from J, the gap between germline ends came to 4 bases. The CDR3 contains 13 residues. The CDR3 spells CASSLERQETQYF. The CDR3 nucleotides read TGTGCCAGCAGCTTAGAGAGACAAGAGACCCAGTACTTC.

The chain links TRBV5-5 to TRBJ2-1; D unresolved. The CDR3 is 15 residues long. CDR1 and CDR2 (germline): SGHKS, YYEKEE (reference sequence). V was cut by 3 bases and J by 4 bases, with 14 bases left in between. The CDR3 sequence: CASSSSVASYNEQFF. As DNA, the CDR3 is TGTGCCAGCAGCTCGTCAGTGGCTAGTTACAATGAGCAGTTCTTC. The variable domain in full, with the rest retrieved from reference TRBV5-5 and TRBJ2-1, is DAGVTQSPTHLIKTRGQQVTLRCSPISGHKSVSWYQQVLGQGPQFIFQYYEKEERGRGNFPDRFSARQFPNYSSELNVNALLLGDSALYLCASSSSVASYNEQFFGPGTRLTVL.

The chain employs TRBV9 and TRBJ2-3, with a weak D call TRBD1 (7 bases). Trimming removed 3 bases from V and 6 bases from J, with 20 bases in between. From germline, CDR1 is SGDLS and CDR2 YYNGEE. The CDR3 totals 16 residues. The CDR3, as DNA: TGTGCCAGCAGCGGTATTGCGGGACAGACCCGGGATACGCAGTATTTT. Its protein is CASSGIAGQTRDTQYF.

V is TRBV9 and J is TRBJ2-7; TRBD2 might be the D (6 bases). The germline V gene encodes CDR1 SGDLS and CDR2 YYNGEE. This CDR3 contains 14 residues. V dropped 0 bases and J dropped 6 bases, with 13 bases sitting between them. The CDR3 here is CASSVGTPEGEQYF. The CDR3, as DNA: TGTGCCAGCAGCGTAGGGACCCCGGAGGGCGAGCAGTACTTC.

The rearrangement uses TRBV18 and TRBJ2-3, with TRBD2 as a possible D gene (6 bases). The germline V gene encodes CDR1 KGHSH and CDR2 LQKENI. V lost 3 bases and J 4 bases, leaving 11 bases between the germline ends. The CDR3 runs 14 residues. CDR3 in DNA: TGTGCCAGCTCACCCGGGGGTAGCTCAGATACGCAGTATTTT. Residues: CASSPGGSSDTQYF.

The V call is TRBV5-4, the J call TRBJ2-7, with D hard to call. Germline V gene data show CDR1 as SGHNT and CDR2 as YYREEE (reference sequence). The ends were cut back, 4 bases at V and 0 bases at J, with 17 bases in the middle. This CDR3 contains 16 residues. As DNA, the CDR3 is TGTGCCAGCAGCCTGATCCCGGGTCTTAGCTCCTACGAGCAGTACTTC. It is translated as CASSLIPGLSSYEQYF.

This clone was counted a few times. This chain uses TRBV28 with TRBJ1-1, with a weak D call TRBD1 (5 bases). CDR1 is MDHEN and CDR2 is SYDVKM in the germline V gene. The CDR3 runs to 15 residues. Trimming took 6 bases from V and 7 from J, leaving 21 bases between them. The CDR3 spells CASSRRGFLSYEAFF. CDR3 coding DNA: TGTGCCAGCAGCCGGAGGGGCTTTCTGAGTTATGAAGCTTTCTTT.